These 14 T cell receptor beta chains were sequenced from one sample in a study of blood T cell repertoires in COVID-19. Method: immunoSEQ multiplex PCR; TCRdb's copy keeps in-frame clones and lacks some. Of more than 95,000 clones in the sample, over 55% are singletons; the top ten hold around 2%. Material for sequencing was peripheral blood. The receptors shown here come from a woman in her 70s with acute or convalescent COVID-19.

V usage is TRBV28 and J usage is TRBJ2-2; the match to TRBD2 covers 10 bases. The germline CDR1 and CDR2 sequences are MDHEN and SYDVKM. This CDR3 is 15 amino acids long. V trimming: 3 bases; J trimming: 3 bases; junction bases outside the gene matches: 1. The CDR3 loop is CASSLLAGDTGELFF. CDR3 DNA sequence: TGTGCCAGCAGTTTGCTAGCGGGAGACACCGGGGAGCTGTTTTTT.

This clone was detected only a few times. The V and J genes are TRBV10-3 and TRBJ1-2, with a possible D match to TRBD1 (6 bases). Germline loops: CDR1 ENHRY, CDR2 SYGVKD. Trimming shortened V by 6 bases and J by 1 base, and 15 bases separated the two germline ends. This CDR3 region has 15 residues. The CDR3 protein is CAIRTGTPVNYGYTF. The CDR3 region has the DNA TGTGCCATCAGGACGGGGACACCCGTTAACTATGGCTACACCTTC.

There are a few counts of this clone. The chain links TRBV19 to TRBJ2-6; D is possibly TRBD2 (5 bases). The CDR3 has 16 residues. V was cut by 5 bases and J by 0 bases, with 11 bases left in between. CDR1 is LNHDA, CDR2 SQIVND, per germline (reference sequence). The CDR3 loop reads CASSSPRGSGANVLTF. The CDR3 DNA reads as TGTGCCAGTAGTTCGCCTCGGGGCTCTGGGGCCAACGTCCTGACTTTC.

The chain has TRBV19 and TRBJ2-4, with 9 positions matching TRBD1. The germline CDR1 and CDR2 sequences are LNHDA and SQIVND (reference sequence). The CDR3 has 16 residues. With 6 bases clipped from V and 9 bases from J, the junction kept 15 bases outside the gene matches. The CDR3 spells CASSPITGGALGIQYF. DNA for the CDR3: TGTGCCAGTAGCCCCATTACAGGGGGCGCGTTGGGCATTCAGTACTTC.

Only a few counts were recorded for this clone. The chain uses TRBV19 and TRBJ2-5; 9 nucleotides match TRBD1. In germline, CDR1 is LNHDA, CDR2 SQIVND (reference sequence). V shed 5 bases and J 5 bases; nucleotides not matched to a gene: 6. The CDR3 consists of 14 residues. CDR3 bases: TGTGCCAGTAGTCCACAGGGGGCTGGTGAGACCCAGTACTTC. This encodes CASSPQGAGETQYF.

This chain uses TRBV7-2 with TRBJ1-1; weak D call: TRBD1 (6 bases). The CDR3 consists of 14 residues. Germline lookup yields CDR1 SGHTA and CDR2 FQGNSA. Trimming removed 5 bases at V and 8 bases at J, with 18 bases between. The DNA of the CDR3 is TGTGCCAGCAGCCCTGGGGGCGCGTCACCAGAAGCTTTCTTT. Translating gives CASSPGGASPEAFF.

The rearrangement links TRBV5-4 to TRBJ2-2; 10 bases match TRBD2. Germline CDR1 SGHNT, CDR2 YYREEE (reference sequence). The CDR3 extends over 18 amino acids. V lost 0 bases and J lost 5; bases outside the gene matches: 10. This CDR3 is CASSLVLLAGKGTGELFF. The CDR3 nucleotides read TGTGCCAGCAGCTTGGTGTTACTAGCGGGAAAAGGGACCGGGGAGCTGTTTTTT.

The gene calls are TRBV4-2 and TRBJ2-3, with 9 bases identical to TRBD1. CDR1 is LGHNA, CDR2 YNFKEQ, per germline. The CDR3 has 17 residues. V lost 3 bases, J lost 4 bases, and 11 bases stayed unmatched. For the CDR3, the DNA is TGTGCCAGCAGCCAGCACATACGGGGACAGGGCGCAGATACGCAGTATTTT. This translates into CASSQHIRGQGADTQYF.

The chain links TRBV5-1 to TRBJ1-1, with a weak D call TRBD1 (5 bases). The CDR3 length is 13 residues. Germline-derived CDR1 and CDR2 are SGHRS and YFSETQ. Trimming removed 4 bases at V and 0 bases at J, with 7 bases between. The CDR3 sequence: CASSTTVNTEAFF. In DNA form, the CDR3 reads TGCGCCAGCAGCACGACAGTGAACACTGAAGCTTTCTTT.

The chain employs TRBV19 and TRBJ1-5; D may be TRBD1 (5 bases). The CDR3 totals 14 residues. V was shortened by 4 bases and J by 5 bases, with 12 bases between the two germline ends. Germline assignment: CDR1 LNHDA and CDR2 SQIVND (reference sequence). CDR3 coding DNA: TGTGCCAGTAGTAGCAGGGTTACGGATCAGCCCCAGCATTTT. It is translated as CASSSRVTDQPQHF. The whole variable domain, remainder taken from reference TRBV19 and TRBJ1-5, is DGGITQSPKYLFRKEGQNVTLSCEQNLNHDAMYWYRQDPGQGLRLIYYSQIVNDFQKGDIAEGYSVSREKKESFPLTVTSAQKNPTAFYLCASSSRVTDQPQHFGDGTRLSIL.

The V call is TRBV9, the J call TRBJ1-3, with D perhaps TRBD1 (5 bases). CDR1 SGDLS and CDR2 YYNGEE come from the germline V gene. The CDR3 spans 16 residues. Trimming shortened V by 0 bases and J by 3 bases, and 13 bases separated the two germline ends. The CDR3 sequence is CASSVGPGGGGNTIYF. Written as DNA, the CDR3 is TGTGCCAGCAGCGTAGGTCCGGGGGGTGGTGGAAACACCATATATTTT.

Only a few counts were recorded for this clone. The gene calls are TRBV7-2 and TRBJ2-7; possibly TRBD2 for D (5 bases). The CDR3 sequence is 12 residues long. Germline V CDR1 and CDR2: SGHTA, FQGNSA. The V gene lost 5 bases and the J gene lost 4 bases, with 9 bases spanning the gap. The CDR3 here is CASSPRVYEQYF. DNA of the CDR3: TGTGCCAGCAGCCCGCGGGTTTACGAGCAGTACTTC. Together with reference TRBV7-2 and TRBJ2-7, the CDR3 gives the full variable domain: GAGVSQSPSNKVTEKGKDVELRCDPISGHTALYWYRQSLGQGLEFLIYFQGNSAPDKSGLPSDRFSAERTGGSVSTLTIQRTQQEDSAVYLCASSPRVYEQYFGPGTRLTVT.

This chain joins TRBV9 and TRBJ2-1, with 7 nucleotides matching TRBD2. The CDR3 covers 16 residues. Germline V gene data show CDR1 as SGDLS and CDR2 as YYNGEE. Trimming cost V 0 bases and J 2 bases; bases outside gene matches: 5. The CDR3 DNA reads as TGTGCCAGCAGCGTAGCCCTAGCGGCAACCTACAATGAGCAGTTCTTC. Amino acids: CASSVALAATYNEQFF.

The chain employs TRBV6-5 and TRBJ1-5; D remains unclear. CDR3 length: 13 residues. Between the trimmed V and J ends, which lost 0 bases and 6 bases, there was a span of 6 bases. The germline CDR1 and CDR2 sequences are MNHEY and SVGAGI. The CDR3 reads CASSYSEGQPQHF. The CDR3 coding sequence is TGTGCCAGCAGTTACTCAGAGGGTCAGCCCCAGCATTTT.